This T cell receptor (beta chain) was recovered during a study of blood T cell repertoires in COVID-19. Across the whole study: Sources were T cells, B-cell-depleted T cells, or PBMCs; the material itself was cDNA or gDNA.

TCRdb's table, derived via immunoSEQ multiplex PCR, lists solely in-frame clones and lacks some. The table shows fewer than 150,000 clones, with around 80% occurring only once. The cohort comprised adults aged 18 to 89 years residing in about 25 US areas. Exposed participants encountered a COVID-19 case during the 2 weeks preceding study entry. Looked up from germline, CDR1 is MNHEY and CDR2 is SVGAGI. Germline trimming cut 6 bases from V and 2 bases from J; bases unmatched to any gene: 1. The CDR3 consists of 13 residues. This TCR derives from a woman in her late teens or twenties who had been exposed to COVID-19. Source material: PBMCs or T cells enriched from blood (not recorded which). The gene calls are TRBV6-5 and TRBJ1-5; 7 nucleotides align to TRBD1. CDR3 loop: CASSGTGNQPQHF. The CDR3 DNA sequence: TGTGCCAGCAGCGGGACAGGCAATCAGCCCCAGCATTTT.